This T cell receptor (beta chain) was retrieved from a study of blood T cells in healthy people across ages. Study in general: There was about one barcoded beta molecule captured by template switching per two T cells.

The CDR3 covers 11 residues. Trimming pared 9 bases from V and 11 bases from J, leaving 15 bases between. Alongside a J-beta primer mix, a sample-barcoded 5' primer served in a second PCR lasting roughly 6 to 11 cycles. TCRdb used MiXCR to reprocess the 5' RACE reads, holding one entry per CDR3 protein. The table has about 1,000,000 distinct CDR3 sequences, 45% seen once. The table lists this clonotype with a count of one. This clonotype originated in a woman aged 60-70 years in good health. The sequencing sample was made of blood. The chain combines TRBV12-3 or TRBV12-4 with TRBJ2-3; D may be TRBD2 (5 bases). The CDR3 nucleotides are TGTGCCAGAGTTTCAGCGGCTAGGCAGTATTTT. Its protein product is CARVSAARQYF.